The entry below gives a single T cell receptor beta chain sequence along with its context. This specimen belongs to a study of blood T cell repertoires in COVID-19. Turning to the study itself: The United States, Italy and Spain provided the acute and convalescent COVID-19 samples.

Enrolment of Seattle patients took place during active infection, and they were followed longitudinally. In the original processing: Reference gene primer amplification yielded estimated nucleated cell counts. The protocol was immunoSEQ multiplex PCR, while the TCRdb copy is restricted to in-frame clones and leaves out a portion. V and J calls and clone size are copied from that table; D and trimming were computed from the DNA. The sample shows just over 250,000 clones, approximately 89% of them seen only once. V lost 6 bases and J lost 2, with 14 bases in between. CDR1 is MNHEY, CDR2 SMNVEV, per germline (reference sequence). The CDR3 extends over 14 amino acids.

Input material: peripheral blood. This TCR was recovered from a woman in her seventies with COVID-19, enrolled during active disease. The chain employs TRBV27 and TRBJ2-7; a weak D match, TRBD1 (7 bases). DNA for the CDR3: TGTGCCAGCAGCTTCCAGGGGGGCCCCTACGAGCAGTACTTC. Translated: CASSFQGGPYEQYF.